Listed below are T cell receptor beta chains from one sample, sequenced in a study of CD8+ T cells in alopecia areata. TCRdb's copy holds only in-frame clones and misses some; the assay was immunoSEQ multiplex PCR. The repertoire holds tens of thousands of clones, with 60% to 80% as singletons. Material: CD8+ T cells sorted from blood, obtained around week 44, from a patient treated with tofacitinib. These receptors originate from a human donor with alopecia areata. CDR3s include the opening cysteine and the closing phenylalanine or tryptophan. D genes are given only for firm matches. Clone size is given for some rows only: seen once, a few or many times, or a class if the clone is expanded.

clone_size | j_call | v_call | d_call | cdr3_nt | cdr3_aa
few | TRBJ2-7 | TRBV29-1 | - | TGCAGCGCCGAGAGTGGGGAGCAGTACTTC | CSAESGEQYF
many | TRBJ1-6 | TRBV6-4 | - | TGTGCCAGCAGTGTATCAGCGGAGAATTCACCCCTCCACTTT | CASSVSAENSPLHF
- | TRBJ2-2 | TRBV30 | - | TGTGCCTGGAGTACGGGGGCGGACACCGGGGAGCTGTTTTTT | CAWSTGADTGELFF
- | TRBJ2-7 | TRBV7-6 | TRBD1 | TGTGCCAGCAGCACCGGACAGGGGAGCTACGAGCAGTACTTC | CASSTGQGSYEQYF
- | TRBJ2-2 | TRBV27 | TRBD1 | TGTGCCAGCAGTCCAACAGGGGGGTACACCGGGGAGCTGTTTTTT | CASSPTGGYTGELFF
- | TRBJ2-7 | TRBV7-9 | - | TGTGCCAGCAGCTTAGGTTCGAAGTCCTACGAGCAGTACTTC | CASSLGSKSYEQYF
- | TRBJ2-7 | TRBV4-1 | - | TGCGCCAGCAGCCAAGATGGTGGGCCCTACGAGCAGTACTTC | CASSQDGGPYEQYF
once | TRBJ1-6 | TRBV6-5 | - | TGTGCCAGCAGTTACTCAGGGCAGTATAATTCACCCCTCCACTTT | CASSYSGQYNSPLHF
few | TRBJ1-2 | TRBV29-1 | - | TGCAGCGTTTTGAGAACGGGGACCTATGGCTACACCTTC | CSVLRTGTYGYTF
- | TRBJ1-6 | TRBV19 | TRBD1 | TGTGCCAGTAGCCCTGGACAGGGCTCACCCCTCCACTTT | CASSPGQGSPLHF
few | TRBJ2-2 | TRBV29-1 | TRBD1 | TGCAGCGTTGAAGAGGAGATAGGGGGCGCTTTGAACACCGGGGAGCTGTTTTTT | CSVEEEIGGALNTGELFF
- | TRBJ2-7 | TRBV12-5 | - | TGTGCTAGTGGTTTGGGTACCCGTAACGAGCAGTACTTC | CASGLGTRNEQYF
- | TRBJ1-1 | TRBV14 | - | TGTGCCAGCAGCCAAGAGGGGAAGGGACAAGCTTTCTTT | CASSQEGKGQAFF
- | TRBJ1-2 | TRBV30 | - | TGTGCCTGGAGGAACCCCGGGACGGGCTTC | CAWRNPGTGF
- | TRBJ2-1 | TRBV2 | - | TGTGCCAGCAGTGAACAGGTGGGGGATTCCTACAATGAGCAGTTCTTC | CASSEQVGDSYNEQFF
- | TRBJ2-1 | TRBV27 | - | TGTGCCAGCAGTTCGGACGGATACAATGAGCAGTTCTTC | CASSSDGYNEQFF
- | TRBJ1-1 | TRBV29-1 | TRBD1 | TGCAGCGTGCAGGGGGCTGAAGCTTTCTTT | CSVQGAEAFF
- | TRBJ2-7 | TRBV27 | - | TGTGCCAGCAGTTCCCCCCTTACCGCCACCTACGAGCAGTACTTC | CASSSPLTATYEQYF
- | TRBJ2-2 | TRBV30 | - | TGTGCCTGGAAGGTCTACGCGAACACCGGGGAGCTGTTTTTT | CAWKVYANTGELFF
- | TRBJ1-5 | TRBV2 | TRBD1 | TGTGCCAGCAACACGGGACAGGGGGTTAATCAGCCCCAGCATTTT | CASNTGQGVNQPQHF
once | TRBJ1-2 | TRBV7-6 | TRBD1 | TGTGCCAGCAGCATGGGACAGGGTGATGGCTACACCTTC | CASSMGQGDGYTF
- | TRBJ2-1 | TRBV29-1 | - | TGCAGCGTCGATCCGGGCCACAATGAGCAGTTCTTC | CSVDPGHNEQFF
- | TRBJ2-3 | TRBV21-1 | - | TGTGCCAGCAGCAAAGGTAGATCCGACACAGATACGCAGTATTTT | CASSKGRSDTDTQYF
once | TRBJ2-7 | TRBV11-2 | TRBD1 | TGTGCCAGCAGCGCATCCGCGACAGGGGGCGACTACGAGCAGTACTTC | CASSASATGGDYEQYF
- | TRBJ2-1 | TRBV15 | TRBD1 | TGTGCCACCAGCAGAGACCTGTTCTGGGACAGGGGACGCAATGAGCAGTTCTTC | CATSRDLFWDRGRNEQFF
many | TRBJ2-7 | TRBV11-2 | - | TGTGCCAGCAGCACTTACGTCCCCTACGAGCAGTACTTC | CASSTYVPYEQYF
- | TRBJ1-6 | TRBV27 | - | TGTGCCAGCAGAGCATCCTATAATTCACCCCTCCACTTT | CASRASYNSPLHF
- | TRBJ2-5 | TRBV29-1 | - | TGCAGCGTGCTAGGGATGATCGGTGGATTGAGAGAGGAGACCCAGTACTTC | CSVLGMIGGLREETQYF
- | TRBJ2-7 | TRBV15 | - | TGTGCCACCAGCAGAGCCGAGGCCGATGGTGACAGTCCCTACGAGCAGTACTTC | CATSRAEADGDSPYEQYF
- | TRBJ1-2 | TRBV7-9 | - | TGTGCCAGCAGCTTAGCTCCCTATGGCTACACCTTC | CASSLAPYGYTF
- | TRBJ1-4 | TRBV2 | - | TGTGCCAGCACTGTGGTTGGGGACGGGGAAAAACTGTTTTTT | CASTVVGDGEKLFF
once | TRBJ1-5 | TRBV19 | TRBD1 | TGTGCCAGTAGTATAACAGGGGGAGAGCATCAGCCCCAGCATTTT | CASSITGGEHQPQHF
- | TRBJ2-7 | TRBV7-3 | TRBD1 | TGTGCCAGCAGCCTGGTACAGGGGGATAGTCACTACGAGCAGTACTTC | CASSLVQGDSHYEQYF
- | TRBJ1-1 | TRBV7-6 | - | TGTGCCAGCAGCTTAGGGGGGCTGGGGACTGAAGCTTTCTTT | CASSLGGLGTEAFF
- | TRBJ1-5 | TRBV4-3 | - | TGCGCCAGCAGCCAAGGTGATGATAGCAATCAGCCCCAGCATTTT | CASSQGDDSNQPQHF
- | TRBJ2-1 | TRBV10-3 | TRBD1 | TGTGCCATCAGTGAAGGGACAGGGACGGATGAGCAGTTCTTC | CAISEGTGTDEQFF
once | TRBJ2-2 | TRBV21-1 | - | TGTGCCAGCCGTGAGAACAGGGTTCTGTCGAACGGGGAGCTGTTTTTT | CASRENRVLSNGELFF
- | TRBJ2-2 | TRBV15 | - | TGTGCCACCAGCATTACAGGGAACGCGAACACCGGGGAGCTGTTTTTT | CATSITGNANTGELFF
- | TRBJ2-1 | TRBV7-2 | - | TGTGCCAGCAGCTTAGTAGAGAATGAGCAGTTCTTC | CASSLVENEQFF
- | TRBJ2-7 | TRBV10-3 | - | TGTGCCATCAGTGAATTGGACGGACTTACCTACGAGCAGTACTTC | CAISELDGLTYEQYF
- | TRBJ1-5 | TRBV10-2 | TRBD1 | TGCGCCAGCTGGGAGGCAGGGGGCGTTCAGCCCCAGCATTTT | CASWEAGGVQPQHF
- | TRBJ1-1 | TRBV7-9 | - | TGTGCCAGCAGCTTAGGGAATGAAGCTTTCTTT | CASSLGNEAFF
- | TRBJ2-3 | TRBV28 | - | TGTGCCAGCAGTCGGCTCTTCTCTAGCACAGATACGCAGTATTTT | CASSRLFSSTDTQYF
- | TRBJ2-2 | TRBV30 | - | TGTGCCTGGAGTGTATATGACACCGGGGAGCTGTTTTTT | CAWSVYDTGELFF